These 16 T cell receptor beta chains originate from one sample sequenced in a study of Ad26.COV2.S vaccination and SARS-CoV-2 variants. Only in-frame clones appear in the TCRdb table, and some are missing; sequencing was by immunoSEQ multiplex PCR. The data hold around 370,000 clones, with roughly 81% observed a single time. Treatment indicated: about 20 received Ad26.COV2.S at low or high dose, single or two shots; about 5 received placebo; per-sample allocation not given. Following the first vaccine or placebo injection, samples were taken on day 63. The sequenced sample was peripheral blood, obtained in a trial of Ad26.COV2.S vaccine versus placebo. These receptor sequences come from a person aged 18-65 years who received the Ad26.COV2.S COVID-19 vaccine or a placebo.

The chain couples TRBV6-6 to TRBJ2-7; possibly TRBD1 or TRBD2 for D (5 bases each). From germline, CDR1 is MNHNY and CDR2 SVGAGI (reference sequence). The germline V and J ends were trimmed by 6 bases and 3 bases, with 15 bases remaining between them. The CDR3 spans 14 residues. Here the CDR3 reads CASSIRDLGYEQYF. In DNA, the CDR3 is TGTGCCAGCAGCATCAGGGACCTCGGCTACGAGCAGTACTTC.

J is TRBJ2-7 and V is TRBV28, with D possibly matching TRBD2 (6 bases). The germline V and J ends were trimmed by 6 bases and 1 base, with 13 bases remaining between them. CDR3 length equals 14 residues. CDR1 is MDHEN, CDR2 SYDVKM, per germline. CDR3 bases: TGTGCCAGCAGGAGAGGGACTTCTTCCTACGAGCAGTACTTC. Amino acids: CASRRGTSSYEQYF.

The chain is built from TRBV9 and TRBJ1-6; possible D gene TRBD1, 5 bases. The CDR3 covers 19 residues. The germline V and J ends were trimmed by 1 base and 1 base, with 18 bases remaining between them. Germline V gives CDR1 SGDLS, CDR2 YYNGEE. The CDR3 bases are TGTGCCAGCAGCGTAAGCGGGCTTCCGGGGGGTTCCTATAATTCACCCCTCCACTTT. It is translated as CASSVSGLPGGSYNSPLHF.

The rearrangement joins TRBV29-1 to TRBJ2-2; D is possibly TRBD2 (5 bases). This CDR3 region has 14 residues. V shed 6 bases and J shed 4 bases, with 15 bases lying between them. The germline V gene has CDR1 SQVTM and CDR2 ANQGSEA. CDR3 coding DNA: TGCAGCGTGAGGGCTGGTGTGAGCACCGGGGAGCTGTTTTTT. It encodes CSVRAGVSTGELFF.

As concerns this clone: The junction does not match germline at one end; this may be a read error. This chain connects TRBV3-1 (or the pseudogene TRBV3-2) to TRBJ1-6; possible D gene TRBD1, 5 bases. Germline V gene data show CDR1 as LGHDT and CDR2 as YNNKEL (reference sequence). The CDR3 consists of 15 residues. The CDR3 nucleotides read TGTGTCAGCAGCCAACGGACACGTTCTGCCTCACCCCTCCACTTT. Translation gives CVSSQRTRSASPLHF.

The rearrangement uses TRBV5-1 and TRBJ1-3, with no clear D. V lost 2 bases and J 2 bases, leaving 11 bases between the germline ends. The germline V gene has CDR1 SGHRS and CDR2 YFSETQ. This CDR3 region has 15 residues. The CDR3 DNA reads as TGCGCCAGCAGCTTATCCTACGTCCCTGGAAACACCATATATTTT. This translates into CASSLSYVPGNTIYF.

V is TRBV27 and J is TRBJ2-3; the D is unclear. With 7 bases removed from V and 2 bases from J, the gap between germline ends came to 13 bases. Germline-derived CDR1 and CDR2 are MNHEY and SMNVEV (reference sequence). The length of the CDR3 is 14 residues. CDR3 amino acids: CASTRRAATDTQYF. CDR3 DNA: TGTGCCAGCACCCGTAGGGCAGCCACAGATACGCAGTATTTT.

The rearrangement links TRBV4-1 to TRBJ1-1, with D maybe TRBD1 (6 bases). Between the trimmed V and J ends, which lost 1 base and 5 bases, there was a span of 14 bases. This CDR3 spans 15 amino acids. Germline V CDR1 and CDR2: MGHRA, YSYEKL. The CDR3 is CASSQAVQGGTEAFF. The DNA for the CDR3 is TGCGCCAGCAGCCAAGCGGTACAGGGCGGTACTGAAGCTTTCTTT.

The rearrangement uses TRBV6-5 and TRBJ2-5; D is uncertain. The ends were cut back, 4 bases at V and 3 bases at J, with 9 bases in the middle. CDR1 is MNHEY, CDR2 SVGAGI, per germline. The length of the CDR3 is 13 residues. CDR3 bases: TGTGCCAGCAGTTCAAACATAAAAGAGACCCAGTACTTC. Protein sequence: CASSSNIKETQYF.

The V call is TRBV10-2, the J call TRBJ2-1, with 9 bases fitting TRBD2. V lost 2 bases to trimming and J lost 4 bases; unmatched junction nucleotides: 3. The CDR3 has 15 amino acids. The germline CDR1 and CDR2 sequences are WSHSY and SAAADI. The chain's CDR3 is CASSEPAGGYNEQFF. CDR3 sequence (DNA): TGCGCCAGCAGTGAGCCAGCGGGAGGATACAATGAGCAGTTCTTC.

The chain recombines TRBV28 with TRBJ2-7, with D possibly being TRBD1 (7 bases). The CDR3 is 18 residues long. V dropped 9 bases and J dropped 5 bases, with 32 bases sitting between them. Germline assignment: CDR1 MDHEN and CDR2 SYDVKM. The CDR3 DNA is TGTGCCAGTCACACGCTTTTCCCCACGCGACAGGGAGGTAACGAGCAGTACTTC. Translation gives CASHTLFPTRQGGNEQYF.

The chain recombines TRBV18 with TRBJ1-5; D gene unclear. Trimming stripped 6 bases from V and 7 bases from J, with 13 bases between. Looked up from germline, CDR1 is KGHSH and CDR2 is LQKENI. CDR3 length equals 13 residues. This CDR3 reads CASSQEARQPQHF. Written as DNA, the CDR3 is TGTGCCAGCTCCCAAGAGGCCCGGCAGCCCCAGCATTTT.

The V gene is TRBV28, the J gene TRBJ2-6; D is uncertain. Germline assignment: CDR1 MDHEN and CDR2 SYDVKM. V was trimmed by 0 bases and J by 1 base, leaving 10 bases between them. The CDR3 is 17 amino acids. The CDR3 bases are TGTGCCAGCAGTTTATGGGGTTCCAAATCTGGGGCCAACGTCCTGACTTTC. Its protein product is CASSLWGSKSGANVLTF.

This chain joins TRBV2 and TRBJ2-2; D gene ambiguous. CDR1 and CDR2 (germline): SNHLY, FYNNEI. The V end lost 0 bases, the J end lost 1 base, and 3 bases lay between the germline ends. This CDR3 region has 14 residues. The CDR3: CASSEAVNTGELFF. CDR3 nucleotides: TGTGCCAGCAGTGAAGCAGTGAACACCGGGGAGCTGTTTTTT.

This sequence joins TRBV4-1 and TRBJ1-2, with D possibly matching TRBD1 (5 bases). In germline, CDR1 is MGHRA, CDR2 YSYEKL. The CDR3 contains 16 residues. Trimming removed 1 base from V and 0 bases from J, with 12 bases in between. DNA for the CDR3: TGCGCCAGCAGCCAAGCTGGAACAGGCACTAACTATGGCTACACCTTC. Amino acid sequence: CASSQAGTGTNYGYTF.

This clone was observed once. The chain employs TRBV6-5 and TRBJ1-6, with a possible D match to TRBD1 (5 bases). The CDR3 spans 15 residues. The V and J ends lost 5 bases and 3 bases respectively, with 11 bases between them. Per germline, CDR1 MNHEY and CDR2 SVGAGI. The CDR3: CASSNQGDYNSPLHF. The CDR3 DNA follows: TGTGCCAGCAGTAACCAGGGAGACTATAATTCACCCCTCCACTTT.